The 11 T cell receptor beta chains below come from one sample, sequenced in a study of molecular identifiers for immune sequencing clone quantification. TCRdb re-called the PCR reads with MiXCR, one entry per CDR3 protein. Of nearly 55,000 distinct CDR3 sequences listed, approximately 40% are singletons. The sample comprised naive CD8+ T cells from blood, with Jurkat cell RNA spiked in. As for subset: FACS-sorted CD8+CD4-CCR7+CD45RA+ naive T cells. These receptors were obtained from a human donor in good health. Some libraries in this study had Jurkat cell RNA spiked in.

This clonotype was seen many times. The chain combines TRBV29-1 with TRBJ2-7; D tentatively fits TRBD1 or TRBD2 (5 bases each). This CDR3 contains 12 residues. Trimming shortened V by 6 bases and J by 6 bases, and 15 bases separated the two germline ends. Germline V gene data show CDR1 as SQVTM and CDR2 as ANQGSEA. The CDR3 loop is CSVRGQGSEQYF. CDR3 DNA sequence: TGCAGCGTCCGGGGCCAGGGTTCCGAGCAGTACTTC.

This clonotype was observed a handful of times. This chain uses TRBV6-5 with TRBJ2-3; TRBD1 might be the D (5 bases). Germline V gene data show CDR1 as MNHEY and CDR2 as SVGAGI. Trimming stripped 4 bases from V and 9 bases from J, with 17 bases between. The CDR3 is made up of 14 amino acids. CDR3 nucleotides: TGTGCCAGCAGTTTGGGCCTGTCACAGGCGACGCAGTATTTT. Amino acid sequence: CASSLGLSQATQYF.

Comment on this clonotype: A single base separates this from a much larger clone, so it may be a read error. The gene calls are TRBV28 and TRBJ2-2; no firm D call. CDR3 size: 16 residues. Germline V gene sequence: CDR1 MDHEN, CDR2 SYDVKM. Trimming cost V 4 bases and J 3 bases, with 15 bases left between them. This CDR3 reads CASSSPETRYTGELFF. The DNA for the CDR3 is TGTGCCAGCAGTTCCCCGGAGACGCGGTACACCGGGGAGCTGTTTTTT.

This sequence joins TRBV11-2 and TRBJ2-3; 7 bases align to TRBD2. The V gene's germline CDR1 is SGHAT and CDR2 FQNNGV. V shed 2 bases, J shed 4 bases, and the junction held 12 bases outside the gene matches. The CDR3 extends over 17 amino acids. The CDR3: CASSLPEIAGGADTQYF. Here the CDR3 DNA reads TGTGCCAGCAGCTTACCCGAAATAGCGGGCGGCGCAGATACGCAGTATTTT.

This clonotype has a handful of counts. V usage is TRBV28 and J usage is TRBJ1-3, with D possibly matching TRBD1 (6 bases). Trimming removed 5 bases at V and 3 bases at J, with 17 bases between. From germline, CDR1 is MDHEN and CDR2 SYDVKM. CDR3 length equals 16 residues. CDR3 protein: CASSTPGGGLGNTIYF. The CDR3 DNA is TGTGCCAGCAGTACGCCTGGGGGGGGGCTTGGAAACACCATATATTTT.

This clonotype was counted ten times or more. This chain links TRBV28 with TRBJ2-3, with 16 bases identical to TRBD2. Germline V gene sequence: CDR1 MDHEN, CDR2 SYDVKM. The CDR3 contains 20 residues. Losses at the gene ends were 5 bases for V and 5 bases for J; bases not matched to a gene: 16. The CDR3 coding sequence is TGTGCCAGCAGTCTCCCCTCCGGGACTAGCGGGAGGGCCCTCGGAGATACGCAGTATTTT. Translating it yields CASSLPSGTSGRALGDTQYF.

V and J are TRBV12-3 or TRBV12-4 and TRBJ2-7; TRBD2 agrees at 10 bases. The CDR3 is made up of 16 amino acids. Trimming cost V 5 bases and J 0 bases; bases outside gene matches: 7. DNA for the CDR3: TGTGCCAGCAGTCCCGGGACTAGCGCCAACTCCTACGAGCAGTACTTC. This codes for CASSPGTSANSYEQYF.

To note about this clonotype: A much larger clone differs by one base, so this may be a read error. The chain recombines TRBV12-3 or TRBV12-4 with TRBJ1-1; D not resolved. The length of the CDR3 is 15 residues. DNA of the CDR3: TGTGCCAGCAGTCCTATGAACCAGCTCAACACTGAAGCTATCTTT. It yields the protein CASSPMNQLNTEAIF.

Comments on this clonotype: A read error may account for a junction end that differs from germline. The rearrangement uses TRBV28 and TRBJ1-3; D unresolved. The CDR3 totals 13 residues. In germline, CDR1 is MDHEN, CDR2 SYDVKM. This CDR3 is CASCLLKRNTIYF. CDR3 sequence (DNA): TGTGCCAGCTGTTTACTAAAGAGAAACACCATATATTTT.

Only one count was recorded for this clonotype. A much larger clone sits a single nucleotide away, making a read error possible. This chain joins TRBV28 and TRBJ2-5, with D unresolved. This CDR3 has 12 amino acids. Germline CDR1 is MDHEN and CDR2 is SYDVKM. This CDR3 is CASKGWQETLYF. The CDR3 DNA is TGTGCCAGCAAAGGTTGGCAAGAGACCCTGTACTTC. The full variable domain, its missing parts supplied by reference TRBV28 and TRBJ2-5, is DVKVTQSSRYLVKRTGEKVFLECVQDMDHENMFWYRQDPGLGLRLIYFSYDVKMKEKGDIPEGYSVSREKKERFSLILESASTNQTSMYLCASKGWQETLYFGPGTRLLVL.

In its sample, this clonotype was seen a few times. The chain couples TRBV28 to TRBJ1-1; TRBD1 agrees at 7 bases. V trimming: 5 bases; J trimming: 0 bases; junction bases outside the gene matches: 6. This CDR3 comprises 15 residues. Germline lookup yields CDR1 MDHEN and CDR2 SYDVKM. CDR3 bases: TGTGCCAGCAGTACCCGGACAGGTATGAACACTGAAGCTTTCTTT. Encoded protein: CASSTRTGMNTEAFF. Drawing the rest from reference TRBV28 and TRBJ1-1, the complete variable domain is DVKVTQSSRYLVKRTGEKVFLECVQDMDHENMFWYRQDPGLGLRLIYFSYDVKMKEKGDIPEGYSVSREKKERFSLILESASTNQTSMYLCASSTRTGMNTEAFFGQGTRLTVV.